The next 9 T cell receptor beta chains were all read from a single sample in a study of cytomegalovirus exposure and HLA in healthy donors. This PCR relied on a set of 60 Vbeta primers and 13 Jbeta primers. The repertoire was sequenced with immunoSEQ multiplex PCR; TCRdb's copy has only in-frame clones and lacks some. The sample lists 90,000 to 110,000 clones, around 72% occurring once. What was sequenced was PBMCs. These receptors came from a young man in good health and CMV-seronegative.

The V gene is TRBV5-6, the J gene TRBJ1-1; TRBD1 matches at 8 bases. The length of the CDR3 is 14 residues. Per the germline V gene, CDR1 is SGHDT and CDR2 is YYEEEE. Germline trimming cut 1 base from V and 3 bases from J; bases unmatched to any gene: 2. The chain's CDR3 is CASSLSGGYTEAFF. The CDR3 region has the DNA TGTGCCAGCAGCTTGTCAGGGGGCTACACTGAAGCTTTCTTT.

Here the CDR3 reads CASSQREGFGELFF. DNA of the CDR3: TGCGCCAGCAGCCAGCGGGAGGGCTTCGGGGAGCTGTTTTTT. The chain has TRBV4-1 and TRBJ2-2, with 9 bases fitting TRBD2. The ends lost 3 bases at V and 7 bases at J; junction bases unmatched: 3. CDR1 and CDR2 (germline): MGHRA, YSYEKL. The CDR3 spans 14 residues.

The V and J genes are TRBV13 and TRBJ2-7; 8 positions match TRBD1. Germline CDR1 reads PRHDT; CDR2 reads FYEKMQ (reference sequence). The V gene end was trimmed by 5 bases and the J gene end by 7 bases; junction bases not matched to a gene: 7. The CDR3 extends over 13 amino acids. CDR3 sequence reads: CASSIKGQDEQYF. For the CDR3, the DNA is TGTGCCAGCAGCATAAAGGGACAGGATGAGCAGTACTTC.

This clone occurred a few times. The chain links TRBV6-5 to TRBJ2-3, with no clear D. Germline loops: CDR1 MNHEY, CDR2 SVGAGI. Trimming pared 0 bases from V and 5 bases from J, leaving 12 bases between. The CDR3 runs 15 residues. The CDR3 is CASSYSGAFIDTQYF. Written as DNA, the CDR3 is TGTGCCAGCAGTTACTCGGGCGCCTTTATAGATACGCAGTATTTT.

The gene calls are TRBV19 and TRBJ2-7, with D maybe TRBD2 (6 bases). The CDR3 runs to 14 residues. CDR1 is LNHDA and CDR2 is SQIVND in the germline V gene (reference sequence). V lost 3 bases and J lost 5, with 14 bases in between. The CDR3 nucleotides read TGTGCCAGTAGTATTAGGGCGGGGACCGACGAGCAGTACTTC. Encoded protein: CASSIRAGTDEQYF.

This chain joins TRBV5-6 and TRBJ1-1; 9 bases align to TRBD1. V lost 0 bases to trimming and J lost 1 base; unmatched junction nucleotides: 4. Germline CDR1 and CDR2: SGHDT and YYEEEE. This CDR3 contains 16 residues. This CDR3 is CASSLEQGARNTEAFF. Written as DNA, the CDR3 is TGTGCCAGCAGCTTGGAACAGGGGGCCCGGAACACTGAAGCTTTCTTT.

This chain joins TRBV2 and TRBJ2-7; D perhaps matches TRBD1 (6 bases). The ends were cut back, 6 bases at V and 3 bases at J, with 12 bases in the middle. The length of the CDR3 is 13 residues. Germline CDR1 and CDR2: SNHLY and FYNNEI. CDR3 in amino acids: CASRGQGGYEQYF. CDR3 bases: TGTGCCAGCAGGGGACAAGGAGGCTACGAGCAGTACTTC.

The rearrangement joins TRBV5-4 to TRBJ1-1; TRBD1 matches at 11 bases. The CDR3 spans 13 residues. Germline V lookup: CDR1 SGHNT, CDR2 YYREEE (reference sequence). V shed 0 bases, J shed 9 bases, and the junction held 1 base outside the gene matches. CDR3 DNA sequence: TGTGCCAGCAGCTTGGGGACAGGGGGCCAAGCTTTCTTT. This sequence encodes CASSLGTGGQAFF.

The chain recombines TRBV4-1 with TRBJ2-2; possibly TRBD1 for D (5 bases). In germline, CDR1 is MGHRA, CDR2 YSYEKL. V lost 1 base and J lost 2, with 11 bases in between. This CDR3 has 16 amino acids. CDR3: CASSQGAQGNTGELFF. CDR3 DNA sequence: TGCGCCAGCAGCCAAGGCGCTCAGGGTAACACCGGGGAGCTGTTTTTT.